The clone carrying this TCR beta chain appeared once. Only in-frame clones appear in the TCRdb table, and some are missing; sequencing was by immunoSEQ multiplex PCR. The sample lists about 340,000 clones; 86% were seen once. CDR1 is LNHDA and CDR2 is SQIVND in the germline V gene (reference sequence). This CDR3 comprises 16 residues. Trimming removed 3 bases from V and 6 bases from J; junction bases left unmatched: 12. This record belongs to a study of cytomegalovirus exposure and HLA in healthy donors. This sequence originates from a young woman in good health and CMV-seronegative. V is TRBV19 and J is TRBJ1-1; 8 bases agree with TRBD1. Material for sequencing was PBMCs. The CDR3 coding sequence is TGTGCCAGTAGTATGCCCCCCCGACAGGGGTGGGCTGAAGCTTTCTTT. Protein: CASSMPPRQGWAEAFF.